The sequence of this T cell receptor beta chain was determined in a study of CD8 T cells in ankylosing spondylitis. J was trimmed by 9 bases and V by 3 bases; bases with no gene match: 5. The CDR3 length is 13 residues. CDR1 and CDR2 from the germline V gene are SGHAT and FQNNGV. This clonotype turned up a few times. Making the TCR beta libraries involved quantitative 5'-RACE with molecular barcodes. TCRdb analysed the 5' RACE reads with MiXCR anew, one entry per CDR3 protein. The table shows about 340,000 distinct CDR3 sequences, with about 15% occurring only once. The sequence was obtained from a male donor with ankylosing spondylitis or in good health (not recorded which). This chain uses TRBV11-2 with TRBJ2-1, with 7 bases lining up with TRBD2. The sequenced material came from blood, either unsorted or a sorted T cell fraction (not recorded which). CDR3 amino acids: CASSFSGEGEQFF. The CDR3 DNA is TGTGCCAGCAGCTTCTCCGGGGAGGGTGAGCAGTTCTTC.